Below, one T cell receptor (beta chain) is given with its context. The data were produced by immunoSEQ multiplex PCR, yet TCRdb's version contains in-frame clones alone and is incomplete. This sample carries roughly 72,000 clones, around 85% of them seen once, and the ten largest clones take around 5%. This CDR3 has 14 residues. Germline values: CDR1 SGHDN, CDR2 FVKESK. The V gene lost 1 base and the J gene lost 2 bases, with 5 bases spanning the gap. These data originate in a study of OX40 agonist ivuxolimab in advanced cancers. The sample in question was CD4+ or CD8+ T cells sorted from blood, obtained in a trial of the OX40 agonist ivuxolimab. This clonotype was obtained from an adult with an advanced solid tumor such as melanoma, head and neck, liver or kidney cancer. This chain links TRBV14 with TRBJ2-2; no clear D. CDR3 residues: CASSQGANTGELFF. CDR3 nucleotide sequence: TGTGCCAGCAGCCAAGGGGCCAACACCGGGGAGCTGTTTTTT.